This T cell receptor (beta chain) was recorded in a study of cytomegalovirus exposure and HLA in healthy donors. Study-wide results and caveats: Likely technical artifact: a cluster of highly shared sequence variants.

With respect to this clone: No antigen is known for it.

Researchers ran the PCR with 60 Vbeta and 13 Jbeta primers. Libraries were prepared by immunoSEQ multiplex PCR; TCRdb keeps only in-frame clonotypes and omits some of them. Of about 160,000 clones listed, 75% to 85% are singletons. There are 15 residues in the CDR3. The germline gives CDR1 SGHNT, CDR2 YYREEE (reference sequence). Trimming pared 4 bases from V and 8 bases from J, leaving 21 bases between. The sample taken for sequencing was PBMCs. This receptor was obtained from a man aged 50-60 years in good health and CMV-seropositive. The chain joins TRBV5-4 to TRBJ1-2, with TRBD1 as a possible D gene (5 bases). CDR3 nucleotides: TGTGCCAGCAGCACCTATACAGGATCCGCTATCGGCTACACCTTC. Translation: CASSTYTGSAIGYTF.